One sample yielded the 25 T cell receptor beta chains listed below, sequenced in a study of blood T cells in healthy people across ages. Primed by a sample-barcoded 5' primer and a J-beta primer mix, a second PCR proceeded for 7 to 11 cycles. TCRdb re-called the 5' RACE reads through MiXCR, storing one row per CDR3 protein. The table lists about 680,000 distinct CDR3 sequences, approximately 50% of them singletons. Specimen: blood. All receptors derive from a woman in her sixties in good health.

Concerning this clonotype itself: An end of the junction does not agree with germline; a read error may underlie this. This sequence joins TRBV7-7 and TRBJ1-1; no firm D call. Germline assignment: CDR1 SSHAT and CDR2 FNYEAQ (reference sequence). The CDR3 length is 13 residues. CDR3 protein: CASSLSPGTEAFF. The CDR3 DNA follows: TGTGCTAGCAGCTTAAGCCCTGGCACTGAAGCTTTCTTT.

This clonotype was seen a few times. V gene TRBV27 combines with J gene TRBJ2-3; 11 positions match TRBD1. The CDR3 runs 14 residues. With 5 bases clipped from V and 6 bases from J, the junction kept 4 bases outside the gene matches. Germline-derived CDR1 and CDR2 are MNHEY and SMNVEV (reference sequence). In nucleotides, the CDR3 is TGTGCCAGCAGTGGACAGGGGGCAGGGGATACGCAGTATTTT. Translating gives CASSGQGAGDTQYF.

In its sample, this clonotype was seen a few times. The V and J genes are TRBV15 and TRBJ1-5, with D possibly matching TRBD1 (5 bases). Germline V gives CDR1 LNHNV, CDR2 YYDKDF (reference sequence). The CDR3 spans 17 residues. Trimming shortened V by 5 bases and J by 1 base, and 18 bases separated the two germline ends. The CDR3 loop is CATSPERAGTSNQPQHF. Here the CDR3 DNA reads TGTGCCACCAGCCCCGAAAGGGCAGGGACGAGCAATCAGCCCCAGCATTTT.

This clonotype was recorded a few times. The chain recombines TRBV5-1 with TRBJ1-2; D unresolved. Germline V lookup: CDR1 SGHRS, CDR2 YFSETQ. This CDR3 has 14 residues. V was shortened by 5 bases and J by 4 bases, with 15 bases between the two germline ends. DNA of the CDR3: TGCGCCAGCAGAGCTGGGCAGGAGGGCTATGGCTACACCTTC. This translates into CASRAGQEGYGYTF.

J is TRBJ1-5 and V is TRBV20-1; D unresolved. Germline values: CDR1 DFQATT, CDR2 SNEGSKA (reference sequence). Between the trimmed V and J ends, which lost 0 bases and 3 bases, there was a span of 15 bases. The CDR3 covers 16 residues. CDR3 region: CSARDIRGKNNQPQHF. DNA of the CDR3: TGCAGTGCTAGAGATATTCGGGGTAAAAACAATCAGCCCCAGCATTTT.

A remark on this clonotype: A much larger clonotype is one base distant, so this may be a read error. The chain couples TRBV6-1 to TRBJ2-7, with 10 bases lining up with TRBD2. CDR3 size: 15 residues. Germline CDR1 reads MNHNS; CDR2 reads SASEGT. Unmatched junction bases numbered 7, after V lost 5 bases and J lost 3 bases. The CDR3 nucleotides are TGTGCCAGCAGTTCCTGGACTAGCGGATACTACGAGCAGTACTTC. Residues: CASSSWTSGYYEQYF.

This clonotype was observed at least ten times. The chain links TRBV20-1 to TRBJ1-5; possibly TRBD1 for D (6 bases). There are 16 residues in the CDR3. Per germline, CDR1 DFQATT and CDR2 SNEGSKA (reference sequence). The V gene lost 0 bases and the J gene lost 1 base, with 13 bases spanning the gap. For the CDR3, the DNA is TGCAGTGCTAGAGATCGGCGGGGGGCGAGCAATCAGCCCCAGCATTTT. Translated, it gives CSARDRRGASNQPQHF.

The chain uses TRBV29-1 and TRBJ2-3; no clear D. Germline values: CDR1 SQVTM, CDR2 ANQGSEA. This CDR3 has 14 amino acids. V was clipped by 2 bases and J by 2 bases, with 11 bases between them. Written as DNA, the CDR3 is TGCAGCGTTGAATCGTCGCAGACCACAGATACGCAGTATTTT. Amino acids: CSVESSQTTDTQYF.

This clonotype was detected only once. Sequence at one end of the junction differs from germline and may be a read error. This rearrangement joins TRBV4-2 to TRBJ1-4; D is perhaps TRBD1 (5 bases). The V gene's germline CDR1 is LGHNA and CDR2 YNFKEQ. The CDR3 runs 16 residues. The CDR3: CASSQALTATNEKPFF. DNA for the CDR3: TGTGCCAGCAGCCAGGCCCTGACAGCAACTAATGAAAAACCGTTTTTT.

This chain joins TRBV27 and TRBJ2-1; D is unresolved. The length of the CDR3 is 11 residues. With 7 bases removed from V and 5 bases from J, the gap between germline ends came to 6 bases. Per germline, CDR1 MNHEY and CDR2 SMNVEV (reference sequence). As DNA, the CDR3 is TGTGCCAGCAACCATGACAATGAGCAGTTCTTC. Translation: CASNHDNEQFF.

The chain has TRBV20-1 and TRBJ1-2; 7 positions match TRBD1. CDR1 is DFQATT and CDR2 is SNEGSKA in the germline V gene (reference sequence). After removal of 3 bases from V and 7 bases from J, the junction contained 5 bases not matched to a gene. This CDR3 has 12 residues. The CDR3 protein is CSASGTDCGYTF. CDR3 bases: TGCAGTGCTAGTGGGACAGACTGTGGCTACACCTTC.

The chain uses TRBV5-1 and TRBJ2-3; D is ambiguous. The CDR3 has 14 residues. Germline V gene sequence: CDR1 SGHRS, CDR2 YFSETQ. Trimming cost V 2 bases and J 2 bases, with 9 bases left between them. CDR3 DNA sequence: TGCGCCAGCAGCTTTAAGGGCTTCACAGATACGCAGTATTTT. Translated: CASSFKGFTDTQYF.

This sequence joins TRBV29-1 and TRBJ2-7; D unresolved. The ends were cut back, 5 bases at V and 7 bases at J, with 15 bases in the middle. The V gene's germline CDR1 is SQVTM and CDR2 ANQGSEA. The CDR3 extends over 12 amino acids. CDR3 in amino acids: CSVSSIDDEQYF. CDR3 in DNA: TGCAGCGTTTCATCGATAGACGATGAGCAGTACTTC.

CDR3 sequence: CSAGQGGRASNNEQFF. In nucleotides, the CDR3 is TGCAGTGCTGGGCAGGGCGGGAGGGCCTCGAACAATGAGCAGTTCTTC. The chain carries TRBV20-1 and TRBJ2-1; 9 nucleotides match TRBD2. The V and J ends lost 5 bases and 5 bases, in that order; junction bases with no gene match: 13. The CDR3 totals 16 residues. Germline CDR1 and CDR2: DFQATT and SNEGSKA (reference sequence).

The chain carries TRBV7-2 and TRBJ2-3; D remains unclear. Trimming took 4 bases from V and 2 from J, leaving 19 bases between them. The CDR3 is made up of 17 amino acids. From germline, CDR1 is SGHTA and CDR2 FQGNSA. The CDR3 DNA reads as TGTGCCAGCAGCTACTCCCGACCCGATTCTTCCACAGATACGCAGTATTTT. It yields the protein CASSYSRPDSSTDTQYF.

As DNA, the CDR3 is TGTGCCAGCAGCTTAAGAGGAACAGGGTTAGGGAACACTGAAGCTTTCTTT. Translation gives CASSLRGTGLGNTEAFF. V usage is TRBV7-2 and J usage is TRBJ1-1; D possibly corresponds to TRBD1 (6 bases). The CDR3 has 17 amino acids. Germline CDR1 SGHTA, CDR2 FQGNSA. V was shortened by 2 bases and J by 1 base, with 17 bases between the two germline ends.

The V and J genes are TRBV28 and TRBJ2-3; TRBD2 agrees at 14 bases. Germline V gene sequence: CDR1 MDHEN, CDR2 SYDVKM. The CDR3 contains 20 residues. After removal of 5 bases from V and 3 bases from J, the junction contained 16 bases not matched to a gene. The CDR3 bases are TGTGCCAGCAGTCCCCAGACTAGCGGGAGGGGTCGGGGATCGACAGATACGCAGTATTTT. This encodes CASSPQTSGRGRGSTDTQYF.

This clonotype was seen ten or more times. V and J are TRBV3-1 and TRBJ2-4; D ambiguous. There are 13 residues in the CDR3. V lost 1 base, J lost 8 bases, and 9 bases lay in between. From germline, CDR1 is LGHDT and CDR2 YNNKEL (reference sequence). The CDR3 bases are TGTGCCAGCAGCCAAGGTTCAACGGACATTCAGTACTTC. It codes for CASSQGSTDIQYF.

The chain uses TRBV3-1 and TRBJ2-1; D might be TRBD1 or TRBD2, each matching 5 bases. The germline CDR1 and CDR2 sequences are LGHDT and YNNKEL (reference sequence). CDR3 length: 17 residues. Trimming cost V 2 bases and J 0 bases, with 14 bases left between them. The DNA of the CDR3 is TGTGCCAGCAGCCAAATCCCCACGGGGCCCTCCTACAATGAGCAGTTCTTC. This sequence encodes CASSQIPTGPSYNEQFF.

This clonotype has more than one count but fewer than ten. The V and J genes are TRBV28 and TRBJ2-6, with 9 bases matching TRBD1. CDR1 and CDR2 from the germline V gene are MDHEN and SYDVKM. V was pared by 5 bases and J by 2 bases, with 7 bases of the junction left unmatched. The CDR3 totals 17 residues. The CDR3 DNA reads TGTGCCAGCAGTACGCCGGGACAGGGTGCTGGGGCCAACGTCCTGACTTTC. Amino acids: CASSTPGQGAGANVLTF.

This clonotype turned up a few times. V usage is TRBV6-6 and J usage is TRBJ2-7; D unresolved. Trimming took off 6 bases at V and 0 bases at J, with 15 bases between the two ends. The germline V gene encodes CDR1 MNHNY and CDR2 SVGAGI (reference sequence). This CDR3 is built from 15 residues. The CDR3 DNA reads as TGTGCCAGCAGAGAAAACTTCAGGAGCTCCTACGAGCAGTACTTC. Translated, it gives CASRENFRSSYEQYF.

The table lists this clonotype with a few counts. The chain uses TRBV27 and TRBJ2-5, with a weak D call TRBD1 (6 bases). Trimming cost V 6 bases and J 11 bases, with 28 bases left between them. The germline gives CDR1 MNHEY, CDR2 SMNVEV (reference sequence). The CDR3 is made up of 16 amino acids. The DNA for the CDR3 is TGTGCCAGCAGACCATCTCCAGGGACACTTCGGAATGAGCAGTACTTC. This translates into CASRPSPGTLRNEQYF.

The rearrangement joins TRBV28 to TRBJ1-5; a possible D gene is TRBD1 (6 bases). V was shortened by 6 bases and J by 1 base, with 10 bases between the two germline ends. The CDR3 is made up of 14 amino acids. The germline gives CDR1 MDHEN, CDR2 SYDVKM. The CDR3 here is CASSEGGSNQPQHF. For the CDR3, the DNA is TGTGCCAGCAGCGAGGGGGGAAGCAATCAGCCCCAGCATTTT.

Only a few counts were recorded for this clonotype. The rearrangement joins TRBV6-4 to TRBJ1-6, with a weak D call TRBD1 (5 bases). The CDR3 consists of 20 residues. V lost 6 bases, J lost 0 bases, and 24 bases lay in between. CDR1 and CDR2 from the germline V gene are MRHNA and SNTAGT. DNA of the CDR3: TGTGCCAGCAGGGGTGTAGGGGACGACCCGCCGAGCTCCTATAATTCACCCCTCCACTTT. Translating gives CASRGVGDDPPSSYNSPLHF.

This clonotype came up a few times. This may stem from a read error, because a much larger clone lies one nucleotide away. This chain links TRBV5-1 with TRBJ1-2; the D is unclear. V was pared by 4 bases and J by 7 bases, with 17 bases between. Germline V gene data show CDR1 as SGHRS and CDR2 as YFSETQ. This CDR3 comprises 14 residues. CDR3 residues: CASSVGDGKGGYTF. In DNA, the CDR3 is TGCGCCAGCAGCGTGGGAGATGGGAAGGGTGGCTACACCTTC. The full variable domain, completed using reference TRBV5-1 and TRBJ1-2, is KAGVTQTPRYLIKTRGQQVTLSCSPISGHRSVSWYQQTPGQGLQFLFEYFSETQRNKGNFPGRFSGRQFSNSRSEMNVSTLELGDSALYLCASSVGDGKGGYTFGSGTRLTVV.